A selection of T cell receptor beta chains follows, all from one sample in a study of blood T cell repertoires in COVID-19. TCRdb keeps only in-frame clones here, not all; method: immunoSEQ multiplex PCR. The sample lists around 60,000 clones; about 80% were seen once. The sequenced sample was peripheral blood. Every receptor here comes from a man between 50 and 59 years old with COVID-19, enrolled during active disease. Both conserved end residues are part of each CDR3. D genes are given only for firm matches. Clone size is stated in some rows and not others, as once, few, many or a class when expanded.

d_call,v_call,clone_size,j_call,cdr3_nt,cdr3_aa
NA,TRBV11-2,NA,TRBJ2-3,TGTGCCAGCGGCTGGACAGTTCCCTCCGATACGCAGTATTTT,CASGWTVPSDTQYF
NA,TRBV28,few,TRBJ1-1,TGTGCCAGCAGTTTACATACAGGCGTTGAAGCTTTCTTT,CASSLHTGVEAFF
TRBD1,TRBV20-1,once,TRBJ1-4,TGCAGTGCTAGAGGGGACAGCCTCCTGTTTTTT,CSARGDSLLFF
NA,TRBV5-5,NA,TRBJ1-5,TGTGCCAGCAGCTTGGACAGAGAACAGCCCCAGCATTTT,CASSLDREQPQHF
TRBD1,TRBV3-1/TRBV3-2,NA,TRBJ1-6,TGTGCCAGCAGCCAAGATCGAGGGGGCGTGGAATCACCCCTCCACTTT,CASSQDRGGVESPLHF
NA,TRBV19,once,TRBJ2-1,TGTGCCAGTAGTATCAGTTTTGAGGAGTACAATGAGCAGTTCTTC,CASSISFEEYNEQFF
NA,TRBV5-1,NA,TRBJ2-1,TGCGCCAGCAGCTTGGGAGGTAGTGAGCAGTTCTTC,CASSLGGSEQFF
TRBD2,TRBV18,NA,TRBJ2-1,TGTGCCAGCTCACCACGATTTCCAGCGGGAGTCTGGAATGAGCAGTTCTTC,CASSPRFPAGVWNEQFF
NA,TRBV6-2/TRBV6-3,NA,TRBJ2-3,TGTGCCAGCAGCCCAGTCGGTAGCACAGATACGCAGTATTTT,CASSPVGSTDTQYF
NA,TRBV6-6,NA,TRBJ2-2,TGTGCCAGCGAACGGCTAGCAGTCGGCGGGGAGCTGTTTTTT,CASERLAVGGELFF
NA,TRBV18,NA,TRBJ1-6,TGTGCCAGCTCACCCGGGGCGGGGCTCGGACCCCTCCACTTT,CASSPGAGLGPLHF
TRBD2,TRBV20-1,once,TRBJ2-1,TGCAGTGTATTAGCGGGGGAGCAGTTCTTC,CSVLAGEQFF
NA,TRBV5-1,NA,TRBJ1-2,TGCGCCAGCAGCACGGGCGGCGGGGTTAACTATGGCTACACCTTC,CASSTGGGVNYGYTF
TRBD1,TRBV7-8,NA,TRBJ2-7,TGTGCCAGCAGCTTAGTGGGAGGGACAGGGTTCGTCGAGCAGTACTTC,CASSLVGGTGFVEQYF
NA,TRBV5-5,few,TRBJ2-3,TGTGCCAGCAGCTTAGGTTCTCAGCGAGCTAGCACAGATACGCAGTATTTT,CASSLGSQRASTDTQYF
NA,TRBV25-1,NA,TRBJ1-5,TGTGCCAGCAGAGTAGACAATCAGCCCCAGCATTTT,CASRVDNQPQHF
TRBD2,TRBV2,NA,TRBJ2-5,TGTGCCAGCAGTGAGACTAGCGGGAGGTGGGGGGCCCAGTACTTC,CASSETSGRWGAQYF
NA,TRBV4-2,NA,TRBJ2-7,TGTGCCAGCAGCCAAGATCTGAAGAGTTCCTACGAGCAGTACTTC,CASSQDLKSSYEQYF
TRBD1,TRBV3-1/TRBV3-2,NA,TRBJ1-3,TGTGCCAGCAGCCGGGACAGGGGAGGAGGAAACACCATATATTTT,CASSRDRGGGNTIYF
TRBD2,TRBV20-1,NA,TRBJ2-3,TGCAGTGCTAGTTATCTAGCGGGAACAGATACGCAGTATTTT,CSASYLAGTDTQYF
TRBD1,TRBV28,NA,TRBJ1-2,TGTGCCAGCGGTGACAGGGCGGTAGGAGGCTACACCTTC,CASGDRAVGGYTF
TRBD2,TRBV6-4,NA,TRBJ2-1,TGTGCCAGCAGTAACAGGGGAGGCCTAGCGGGAGGAAACAATGAGCAGTTCTTC,CASSNRGGLAGGNNEQFF
NA,TRBV7-3,once,TRBJ2-2,TGTGCCAGCAGCCTAGGATCGAACACCGGGGAGCTGTTTTTT,CASSLGSNTGELFF
TRBD2,TRBV19,NA,TRBJ2-1,TGTGCCAGTAGTATTGGGACTAGCTTCAGTGTAGCCTACAATGAGCAGTTCTTC,CASSIGTSFSVAYNEQFF
TRBD1,TRBV6-5,NA,TRBJ1-5,TGTGCCAGCAGGAGGGACAGGATGAGCAATCAGCCCCAGCATTTT,CASRRDRMSNQPQHF
NA,TRBV28,NA,TRBJ1-5,TGTGCCAGCAGTTCTGGGGCCCGACAGCCCCAGCATTTT,CASSSGARQPQHF
TRBD1,TRBV2,NA,TRBJ1-1,TGTGCCAGCAGTGTAGAGGGGGCGCGTACTGAAGCTTTCTTT,CASSVEGARTEAFF
NA,TRBV7-2,once,TRBJ2-7,TGTGCCAGCAGCTTAATGAGGGAGCAGTACTTC,CASSLMREQYF
TRBD1,TRBV4-1,few,TRBJ1-4,TGCGCCAGCAGCCAAGACCCGGGACAGGTTAATGAAAAACTGTTTTTT,CASSQDPGQVNEKLFF
NA,TRBV12-3/TRBV12-4,few,TRBJ1-1,TGTGCCAGCAGTCGACAGATGAACACTGAAGCTTTCTTT,CASSRQMNTEAFF
NA,TRBV5-6,once,TRBJ1-5,TGTGCCAGCAGCGAGGACGGGGGGCGCCAGCCCCAGCATTTT,CASSEDGGRQPQHF
TRBD1,TRBV6-5,NA,TRBJ1-3,TGTGCCAGCAGTTACTCGGACAGGGGTGGAAACACCATATATTTT,CASSYSDRGGNTIYF
TRBD1,TRBV6-6,once,TRBJ2-1,TGTGCCAGCAGCCAGGACAGGTCCAATGAGCAGTTCTTC,CASSQDRSNEQFF
TRBD1,TRBV6-1,NA,TRBJ1-5,TGTGCCAGCAGTGAGTCGGACAGGGAGAATCAGCCCCAGCATTTT,CASSESDRENQPQHF
NA,TRBV21-1,NA,TRBJ2-1,TGTGCCAGCAGCAAAGTGGAGCGGGATCCGGGCAATGAGCAGTTCTTC,CASSKVERDPGNEQFF
NA,TRBV15,NA,TRBJ1-6,TGTGCCACCAGCGAGCGGAGTTATTCACCCCTCCACTTT,CATSERSYSPLHF
NA,TRBV30,few,TRBJ2-7,TGTGCCTGGAGTGTACTCACAGGCCCCTACGAGCAGTACTTC,CAWSVLTGPYEQYF
TRBD1,TRBV7-9,NA,TRBJ2-7,TGTGCCAGCAGCTTCGCAGGGGGCGAGCAGTACTTC,CASSFAGGEQYF
TRBD1,TRBV7-8,NA,TRBJ1-4,TGTGCCAGCAGCCCCGGACAGGGAACGGGGGAAAAACTGTTTTTT,CASSPGQGTGEKLFF
NA,TRBV7-8,few,TRBJ2-7,TGTGCCAGCAGCCCGACAACAGGGACGTCCTACGAGCAGTACTTC,CASSPTTGTSYEQYF
NA,TRBV7-3,NA,TRBJ2-1,TGTGCCAGCAGCTTATACTACCCCCCCTCCTACAATGAGCAGTTCTTC,CASSLYYPPSYNEQFF
TRBD1,TRBV30,NA,TRBJ1-4,TGTGCCTGGAGACAGGGGCACGAAAAACTGTTTTTT,CAWRQGHEKLFF
TRBD1,TRBV6-5,NA,TRBJ1-2,TGTGCCAGCAGTTACTTAGACAGGGGAGAGGGCTACACCTTC,CASSYLDRGEGYTF
TRBD1,TRBV2,NA,TRBJ1-3,TGTGCCAGCTTAGACAGGGGGCTTGGAAACACCATATATTTT,CASLDRGLGNTIYF
TRBD1,TRBV7-3,NA,TRBJ1-5,TGTGCCAGCAGCTTAACAGGGACAGGGGTGGCGGGCAATCAGCCCCAGCATTTT,CASSLTGTGVAGNQPQHF
TRBD2,TRBV3-1/TRBV3-2,NA,TRBJ2-5,TGTGCCAGCAGCCGCGGATCGGGACTATTTTCTGGGACCCAGTACTTC,CASSRGSGLFSGTQYF
NA,TRBV7-2,NA,TRBJ1-5,TGTGCCAGCAGCTTAGGCGGTAGTGTTAATCAGCCCCAGCATTTT,CASSLGGSVNQPQHF
TRBD2,TRBV19,NA,TRBJ2-7,TGTGCCAGTAGTAGGACTAGCGGGAGGTCCCAACCCTACGAGCAGTACTTC,CASSRTSGRSQPYEQYF
TRBD2,TRBV11-3,NA,TRBJ2-2,TGTGCCAGCAGCGCCCCTACTAGCGGGAGTAAAACCGGGGAGCTGTTTTTT,CASSAPTSGSKTGELFF
TRBD1,TRBV18,few,TRBJ2-7,TGTGCCAGCTCACCACGTACGGACAGGGGGTACGAGCAGTACTTC,CASSPRTDRGYEQYF
NA,TRBV5-6,NA,TRBJ1-5,TGTGCCAGCAGCGGTTGGTCGGGGGTTTATAGCAATCAGCCCCAGCATTTT,CASSGWSGVYSNQPQHF
NA,TRBV11-2,NA,TRBJ2-7,TGTGCCAGCAGCCCGACAGTCTCCGGGGGCTACGAGCAGTACTTC,CASSPTVSGGYEQYF
NA,TRBV3-1/TRBV3-2,NA,TRBJ2-7,TGTGCCAGCAGCCCAAGGACAGCCTACGAGCAGTACTTC,CASSPRTAYEQYF
TRBD1,TRBV5-6,NA,TRBJ1-1,TGTGCCAGCAGCAGCGGACAGGGAAAAGCTTTCTTT,CASSSGQGKAFF
TRBD1,TRBV10-3,NA,TRBJ2-3,TGTGCCATCAGTGAGTTAGGACAGGGGTTGGATACGCAGTATTTT,CAISELGQGLDTQYF
TRBD2,TRBV19,NA,TRBJ2-3,TGTGCCAGTACCTTGGGTAGCGGGAGTTCTGATACGCAGTATTTT,CASTLGSGSSDTQYF
NA,TRBV28,NA,TRBJ2-7,TGTGCCAGCAGTTCCCTCTCCTACGAGCAGTACTTC,CASSSLSYEQYF
NA,TRBV11-3,NA,TRBJ1-1,TGTGCCAGCAGCGCGGGACGGGGACCGAACACTGAAGCTTTCTTT,CASSAGRGPNTEAFF
NA,TRBV7-9,NA,TRBJ1-1,TGTGCCAGCATGATCCTTCGGGACACTGAAGCTTTCTTT,CASMILRDTEAFF
TRBD2,TRBV6-5,NA,TRBJ2-7,TGTGCCAGCAGAAGGACTAGCGGGCTATCCTACGAGCAGTACTTC,CASRRTSGLSYEQYF